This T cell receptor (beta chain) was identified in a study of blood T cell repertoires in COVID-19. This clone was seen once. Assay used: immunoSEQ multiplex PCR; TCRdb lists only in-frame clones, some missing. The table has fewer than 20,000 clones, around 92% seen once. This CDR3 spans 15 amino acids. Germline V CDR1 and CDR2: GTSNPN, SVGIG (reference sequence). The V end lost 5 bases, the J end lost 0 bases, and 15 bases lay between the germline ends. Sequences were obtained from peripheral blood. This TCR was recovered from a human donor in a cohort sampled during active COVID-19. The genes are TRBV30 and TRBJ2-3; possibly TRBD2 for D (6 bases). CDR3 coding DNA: TGTGCCTGGGGTTCCGGACTACCTAGCACAGATACGCAGTATTTT. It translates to CAWGSGLPSTDTQYF.